The 18 T cell receptor beta chains listed next were all sequenced from one sample in a study of T cell repertoires in cytomegalovirus infection. TCRdb fed the reads into MiXCR, producing one record per CDR3 protein. The sample carries tens of thousands of distinct CDR3 sequences, around 3.8% recorded once. The specimen sequenced was PBMCs. The receptors stem from a human donor in good health (CMV status not recorded). Some clones in this sample may be carry-over from other donors' samples.

This clonotype appeared many times. The gene calls are TRBV20-1 and TRBJ1-3; a possible D gene is TRBD1 (5 bases). Looked up from germline, CDR1 is DFQATT and CDR2 is SNEGSKA (reference sequence). The V end lost 5 bases, the J end lost 7 bases, and 18 bases lay between the germline ends. The CDR3 runs 14 residues. The CDR3 sequence: CSALTLGDENTIYF. The CDR3 DNA follows: TGCAGTGCTCTCACCCTGGGGGATGAGAACACCATATATTTT.

In its sample, this clonotype was seen many times. The chain couples TRBV6-5 to TRBJ2-3; D is tentatively TRBD1 or TRBD2 (5 bases each). CDR1 and CDR2 from the germline V gene are MNHEY and SVGAGI. Trimming took off 11 bases at V and 1 base at J, with 16 bases between the two ends. The CDR3 contains 14 residues. The CDR3 DNA sequence: TGTGCCTCAGGTTCCCGGGACCGCACAGATACGCAGTATTTT. Protein sequence: CASGSRDRTDTQYF.

This clonotype was counted at least ten times. This chain joins TRBV11-1 and TRBJ1-1, with 12 bases that match TRBD1. The CDR3 is 16 residues long. V lost 0 bases, J lost 4 bases, and 3 bases stayed unmatched. Germline CDR1 and CDR2: SGHAT and FQDESV (reference sequence). CDR3 amino acids: CASSLAGTGGSTEAFF. The CDR3 region has the DNA TGTGCCAGCAGCTTAGCCGGGACAGGGGGCTCCACTGAAGCTTTCTTT.

In this sample, this clonotype turned up many times. The V call is TRBV6-2 or TRBV6-3, the J call TRBJ1-1; no reliable D call. V lost 4 bases and J 0 bases, leaving 3 bases between the germline ends. Germline V gene lookup returns CDR1 MNHEY and CDR2 SVGEGT. This CDR3 spans 12 amino acids. Here the CDR3 DNA reads TGTGCCAGCAGTTTTCTGAACACTGAAGCTTTCTTT. Translating gives CASSFLNTEAFF.

This clonotype was observed at least ten times. This rearrangement joins TRBV7-4 to TRBJ2-5, with D possibly called TRBD1 or TRBD2 (6 bases each). V was pared by 6 bases and J by 5 bases, with 19 bases between. Germline V gives CDR1 SGHVT, CDR2 SQSDAQ. CDR3 length: 15 residues. CDR3 protein: CASSLQGSGGETQYF. Written as DNA, the CDR3 is TGTGCCAGCAGTTTACAGGGATCAGGAGGGGAGACCCAGTACTTC.

This clonotype has at least ten counts. The chain couples TRBV7-2 to TRBJ2-1; 14 bases map to TRBD2. Germline V gene lookup returns CDR1 SGHTA and CDR2 FQGNSA. After removal of 5 bases from V and 5 bases from J, the junction contained 5 bases not matched to a gene. There are 16 residues in the CDR3. The CDR3 here is CASSLRLAGGNNEQFF. The CDR3 DNA follows: TGTGCCAGCAGCCTCCGACTAGCGGGAGGGAACAATGAGCAGTTCTTC.

The sample holds one count of this clonotype. A much larger clone differs from this one at a single base, so this may be a read error. The V gene is TRBV7-2, the J gene TRBJ2-7, with 9 bases aligning to TRBD2. CDR1 SGHTA and CDR2 FQGNSA come from the germline V gene. CDR3 size: 15 residues. CDR3 sequence reads: CASSRAELAGYVQYF. CDR3 in DNA: TGTGCCAGCAGCCGCGCTGAACTAGCGGGCTACGTGCAGTACTTC.

Ten or more counts support this clonotype. This sequence joins TRBV6-2 or TRBV6-3 and TRBJ1-5, with D unclear. From germline, CDR1 is MNHEY and CDR2 SVGEGT. Trimming removed 6 bases from V and 5 bases from J, with 11 bases in between. CDR3 length equals 13 residues. The CDR3 coding sequence is TGTGCCAGCAGGTTTACAGTATATCAGCCCCAGCATTTT. As protein: CASRFTVYQPQHF.

This clonotype was seen at least ten times. V usage is TRBV7-4 and J usage is TRBJ2-5, with a possible D match to TRBD1 (5 bases). CDR1 and CDR2 (germline): SGHVT, SQSDAQ. This CDR3 has 15 amino acids. V dropped 5 bases and J dropped 4 bases, with 17 bases sitting between them. The CDR3 DNA is TGTGCCAGCAGCCCTATGGCAGGGTCCGCAGAGACCCAGTACTTC. Its translation is CASSPMAGSAETQYF.

This clonotype was seen many times. The chain combines TRBV6-2 or TRBV6-3 with TRBJ1-1; no firm D call. This CDR3 contains 12 residues. Germline CDR1 and CDR2: MNHEY and SVGEGT. V lost 7 bases to trimming and J lost 3 bases, with 9 bases between them. The CDR3 DNA follows: TGTGCCAGCAAATCATGGGACACTGAAGCTTTCTTT. Amino acids: CASKSWDTEAFF.

This clonotype was picked up many times. The chain joins TRBV10-3 to TRBJ1-6; D not resolved. Between the trimmed V and J ends, which lost 0 bases and 7 bases, there was a span of 13 bases. CDR3 size: 16 residues. Germline V gives CDR1 ENHRY, CDR2 SYGVKD. The CDR3 is CAISESAEPTNSPLHF. CDR3 DNA: TGTGCCATCAGTGAGTCGGCGGAGCCGACAAATTCACCCCTCCACTTT.

The chain uses TRBV29-1 and TRBJ2-5; possibly TRBD1 for D (6 bases). In germline, CDR1 is SQVTM, CDR2 ANQGSEA. Trimming removed 3 bases from V and 13 bases from J, with 21 bases in between. The length of the CDR3 is 13 residues. The CDR3 here is CSVDGTITGSSYF. CDR3 in DNA: TGCAGCGTTGATGGAACGATAACAGGGAGCTCGTACTTC.

This clonotype has a count of ten or more. The chain joins TRBV7-4 to TRBJ2-2; 7 bases fit TRBD1. CDR1 and CDR2 from the germline V gene are SGHVT and SQSDAQ. This CDR3 comprises 15 residues. Germline trimming cut 5 bases from V and 6 bases from J; bases unmatched to any gene: 9. CDR3 bases: TGTGCCAGCAGCCCCCGGGACAGCTCATCCGGGGAGCTGTTTTTT. This encodes CASSPRDSSSGELFF.

This clonotype was detected many times. This chain joins TRBV27 and TRBJ2-6, with 11 bases fitting TRBD1. The junction had 15 bases not matched to a gene; V was cut back by 2 bases and J by 0 bases. The CDR3 has 22 residues. Germline V gives CDR1 MNHEY, CDR2 SMNVEV (reference sequence). The CDR3 loop reads CASSLLRRGTGGFLSGANVLTF. The DNA of the CDR3 is TGTGCCAGCAGTTTACTCCGCCGAGGGACAGGGGGTTTCCTCTCTGGGGCCAACGTCCTGACTTTC.

This clonotype was seen ten or more times. The chain combines TRBV7-2 with TRBJ2-1; unclear D gene. CDR3 length: 12 residues. V was clipped by 5 bases and J by 7 bases, with 9 bases between them. Looked up from germline, CDR1 is SGHTA and CDR2 is FQGNSA. CDR3 DNA sequence: TGTGCCAGCAGCAGGGTCGGGAATGAGCAGTTCTTC. It specifies CASSRVGNEQFF.

In the case of this clonotype: Germline and junction disagree at one end, which may indicate a read error. This chain links TRBV7-2 with TRBJ2-7; TRBD2 aligns across 8 bases. This CDR3 comprises 14 residues. Germline V gives CDR1 SGHTA, CDR2 FQGNSA. CDR3 bases: TGTGCCAGCAGCTTAGTAGCGGGAACCTACAAGCAGTACTTC. It encodes CASSLVAGTYKQYF.

At least ten counts were recorded for this clonotype. The chain couples TRBV11-3 to TRBJ2-7; D not certain. Per the germline V gene, CDR1 is SGHNT and CDR2 is YENEEA. The CDR3 totals 14 residues. Trimming took off 5 bases at V and 0 bases at J, with 11 bases between the two ends. The CDR3 spells CASSPHTDSYEQYF. CDR3 nucleotides: TGTGCCAGCAGCCCACACACGGACTCCTACGAGCAGTACTTC.

This clonotype was found many times. V usage is TRBV7-2 and J usage is TRBJ1-6, with D maybe TRBD1 (6 bases). The CDR3 has 16 residues. V was pared by 5 bases and J by 3 bases, with 14 bases between. The germline gives CDR1 SGHTA, CDR2 FQGNSA. The DNA of the CDR3 is TGTGCCAGCAGCGGGGGCGGGACAAACTATAATTCACCCCTCCACTTT. Protein: CASSGGGTNYNSPLHF.